One sample yielded the 2 T cell receptor beta chains listed below, sequenced in a study of T cells after yellow fever vaccination. MiXCR, run by TCRdb on the 5' RACE reads, gives a single entry per CDR3 protein. The top ten hold about a sixth of the sample, which has 300,000 to 400,000 distinct CDR3 sequences, 8.7% seen once. Material: PBMCs, obtained on the day of the first yellow fever vaccination. These receptors were collected from a man aged 18 to 35 who received the YFV17D yellow fever vaccine.

The rearrangement uses TRBV5-4 and TRBJ2-3; 8 nucleotides match TRBD1. V lost 1 base and J lost 3; bases outside the gene matches: 7. CDR1 is SGHNT, CDR2 YYREEE, per germline (reference sequence). There are 16 residues in the CDR3. The CDR3 DNA follows: TGTGCCAGCAGCTTGCGGACAGGGTGGGTAACAGATACGCAGTATTTT. The encoded protein is CASSLRTGWVTDTQYF.

The genes are TRBV7-2 and TRBJ1-5; 7 bases are a match to TRBD1. This CDR3 comprises 16 residues. V shed 5 bases and J 1 base; nucleotides not matched to a gene: 8. CDR1 and CDR2 from the germline V gene are SGHTA and FQGNSA. CDR3 nucleotides: TGTGCCAGCAGCGTGACAGGGTCGGTGAGCAATCAGCCCCAGCATTTT. Protein sequence: CASSVTGSVSNQPQHF. Full variable domain (rest looked up from reference TRBV7-2 and TRBJ1-5): GAGVSQSPSNKVTEKGKDVELRCDPISGHTALYWYRQSLGQGLEFLIYFQGNSAPDKSGLPSDRFSAERTGGSVSTLTIQRTQQEDSAVYLCASSVTGSVSNQPQHFGDGTRLSIL.